This entry lists 3 T cell receptor beta chains sequenced from one sample in a study of blood T cells in healthy people across ages. It was with a sample-barcoded 5' primer and a J-beta primer mix that a second PCR of roughly 7 to 12 cycles was run. A single record per CDR3 protein comes from TCRdb applying MiXCR to the 5' RACE reads. This repertoire shows 1.4 million or so distinct CDR3 sequences, less than 45% found once; its top ten account for under 5%. Sample: blood. Source of these receptors: a woman aged 18-30 years in good health.

Many counts were recorded for this clonotype. The CDR3 loop reads CATQPKGLAAYEQYF. CDR3 in DNA: TGTGCCACTCAGCCCAAAGGACTAGCGGCCTACGAGCAGTACTTC. This chain uses TRBV10-3 with TRBJ2-7; 10 bases match TRBD2. Per the germline V gene, CDR1 is ENHRY and CDR2 is SYGVKD. This CDR3 contains 15 residues. Germline trimming cut 10 bases from V and 2 bases from J; bases unmatched to any gene: 11.

The rearrangement uses TRBV7-9 and TRBJ2-7; D is undetermined. V lost 5 bases and J lost 2, with 19 bases in between. Germline CDR1 and CDR2: SEHNR and FQNEAQ (reference sequence). The CDR3 loop spans 16 amino acids. Written as DNA, the CDR3 is TGTGCCAGCAGCGAGGCCCCGCGTGAGAATCCCTACGAGCAGTACTTC. It yields the protein CASSEAPRENPYEQYF.

This clonotype was found a few times. This chain connects TRBV6-2 or TRBV6-3 to TRBJ1-2; 9 bases map to TRBD1. Germline V gene lookup returns CDR1 MNHEY and CDR2 SVGEGT. The CDR3 has 15 residues. Trimming removed 4 bases from V and 2 bases from J; junction bases left unmatched: 5. CDR3 protein: CASSSRTGENYGYTF. The CDR3 bases are TGTGCCAGCAGTTCGCGGACAGGGGAAAACTATGGCTACACCTTC.